This T cell receptor (beta chain) was observed in a study of beta chain features in type 1 diabetes. This CDR3 has 17 amino acids. CDR1 and CDR2 (germline): PRHDT, FYEKMQ (reference sequence). V shed 5 bases and J shed 2 bases, with 16 bases lying between them. The study reverse transcribed the entire isolated RNA, so it sequenced expressed TCRB transcripts. Clones were sequenced by immunoSEQ multiplex PCR, and TCRdb holds only the in-frame ones, with some missing. The sample contains 250,000 to 350,000 clones, over 14% of which appear only once. Points from the study as a whole: Researchers report that Type 1 diabetes patients had moderately but significantly shorter TCRB CDR3s across all four CD4+ subsets.

Worth noting for this clone: Its antigen is not known.

This chain connects TRBV13 to TRBJ2-6, with D maybe TRBD1 (6 bases). This clonotype was sampled from a man between 18 and 29 years old with type 1 diabetes. Sequenced input: naive CD4+ T cells from blood. As DNA, the CDR3 is TGTGCCAGCAGCCCCCGTATACAGGGTCCTGGGGCCAACGTCCTGACTTTC. Protein product: CASSPRIQGPGANVLTF. The full variable domain, rest sourced from reference TRBV13 and TRBJ2-6, is AAGVIQSPRHLIKEKRETATLKCYPIPRHDTVYWYQQGPGQDPQFLISFYEKMQSDKGSIPDRFSAQQFSDYHSELNMSSLELGDSALYFCASSPRIQGPGANVLTFGAGSRLTVL.